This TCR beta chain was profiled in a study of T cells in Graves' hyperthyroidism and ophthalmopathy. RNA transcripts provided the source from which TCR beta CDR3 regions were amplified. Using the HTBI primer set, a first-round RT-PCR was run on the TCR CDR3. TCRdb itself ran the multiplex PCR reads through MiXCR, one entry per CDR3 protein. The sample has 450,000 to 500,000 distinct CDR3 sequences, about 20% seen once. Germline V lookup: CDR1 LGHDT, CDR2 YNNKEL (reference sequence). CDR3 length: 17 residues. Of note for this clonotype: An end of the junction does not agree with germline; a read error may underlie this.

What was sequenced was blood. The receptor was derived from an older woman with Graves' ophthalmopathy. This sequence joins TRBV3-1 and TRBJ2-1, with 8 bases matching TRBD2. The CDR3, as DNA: TGTGCCAGCAACCAATTTACTAGCGGAGTCAGGTACAATGAGCAGTTCTTC. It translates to CASNQFTSGVRYNEQFF.